The TCR beta chain described here comes from a study of tumor and adjacent non-tumor tissue in lung cancer. Points from the study as a whole: Tumor repertoires had a smaller top 100 clone share than normal lung.

TCRbeta libraries were built with three rounds of nested PCR, modified from ARM-PCR. Using its own MiXCR run on the multiplex PCR reads, TCRdb lists one record per CDR3 protein. The repertoire has about 85,000 distinct CDR3 sequences, 61% of them found once; the top ten carry roughly 15%. The V gene's germline CDR1 is SGHNT and CDR2 YYREEE (reference sequence). V shed 4 bases and J 4 bases; nucleotides not matched to a gene: 12. The CDR3 is 18 amino acids. This sample's RNA came from whole unsorted tissue. The sample holds a few counts of this clonotype. Its specificity is unknown. This chain uses TRBV5-4 with TRBJ2-3, with 13 bases that match TRBD2. This receptor was identified in a man in his 70s with non-small cell lung cancer. The source material was lung tumor tissue. CDR3 region: CASSLPVLAGGFSDTQYF. In nucleotides, the CDR3 is TGTGCCAGCAGCCTGCCGGTACTAGCGGGAGGGTTTTCAGATACGCAGTATTTT.